One sample yielded the 29 T cell receptor beta chains listed below, sequenced in a study of blood T cell repertoires in COVID-19. Clones were read by immunoSEQ multiplex PCR, and TCRdb kept only the in-frame ones, dropping some. The sample shows some 50,000 clones, around 87% of them seen only once. The specimen was peripheral blood. These receptors were obtained from a human donor in a cohort sampled during active COVID-19.

V is TRBV9 and J is TRBJ2-2, with D tentatively TRBD2 (6 bases). Germline CDR1 reads SGDLS; CDR2 reads YYNGEE. Trimming removed 0 bases from V and 4 bases from J, with 13 bases in between. This CDR3 region has 16 residues. Here the CDR3 reads CASSVVNPGGTGELFF. The CDR3 DNA reads as TGTGCCAGCAGCGTAGTGAACCCCGGGGGCACCGGGGAGCTGTTTTTT.

J is TRBJ2-2 and V is TRBV28, with D possibly TRBD2 on 5 matching bases. Germline V lookup: CDR1 MDHEN, CDR2 SYDVKM. This CDR3 spans 14 amino acids. V was clipped by 2 bases and J by 5 bases, with 9 bases between them. CDR3: CASSLTSNTGELFF. CDR3 coding DNA: TGTGCCAGCAGTTTAACTAGTAATACCGGGGAGCTGTTTTTT.

The chain uses TRBV9 and TRBJ2-7, with 14 bases lining up with TRBD2. Germline trimming cut 4 bases from V and 4 bases from J; bases unmatched to any gene: 7. Per the germline V gene, CDR1 is SGDLS and CDR2 is YYNGEE. The CDR3 runs 16 residues. CDR3 region: CASSQSGLAGGYEQYF. DNA for the CDR3: TGTGCCAGCAGCCAATCAGGACTAGCGGGAGGTTACGAGCAGTACTTC. The entire variable domain, with the rest obtained from reference TRBV9 and TRBJ2-7, is as follows: DSGVTQTPKHLITATGQRVTLRCSPRSGDLSVYWYQQSLDQGLQFLIQYYNGEERAKGNILERFSAQQFPDLHSELNLSSLELGDSALYFCASSQSGLAGGYEQYFGPGTRLTVT.

This chain joins TRBV6-5 and TRBJ1-1; D uncertain. CDR1 and CDR2 from the germline V gene are MNHEY and SVGAGI. CDR3 length: 13 residues. Trimming stripped 6 bases from V and 0 bases from J, with 8 bases between. The CDR3 protein is CASRVGVNTEAFF. The CDR3 nucleotides are TGTGCCAGCAGAGTCGGGGTGAACACTGAAGCTTTCTTT.

This clone was found a few times. The CDR3 loop reads CASSFLAGYSYNEQFF. The CDR3 DNA reads TGTGCCAGCAGTTTTTTAGCGGGCTACAGTTACAATGAGCAGTTCTTC. The V and J genes are TRBV27 and TRBJ2-1; 7 bases align to TRBD2. The V and J ends lost 3 bases and 4 bases, in that order; junction bases with no gene match: 9. The CDR3 spans 16 residues. Looked up from germline, CDR1 is MNHEY and CDR2 is SMNVEV (reference sequence).

The V call is TRBV15, the J call TRBJ2-2; D gene ambiguous. The V and J ends lost 5 bases and 2 bases respectively, with 12 bases between them. Germline lookup yields CDR1 LNHNV and CDR2 YYDKDF (reference sequence). The CDR3 length is 15 residues. The CDR3 DNA is TGTGCCACCAGCCAGCGTTCCAGAAACACCGGGGAGCTGTTTTTT. This encodes CATSQRSRNTGELFF. Full variable domain (rest looked up from reference TRBV15 and TRBJ2-2): DAMVIQNPRYQVTQFGKPVTLSCSQTLNHNVMYWYQQKSSQAPKLLFHYYDKDFNNEADTPDNFQSRRPNTSFCFLDIRSPGLGDTAMYLCATSQRSRNTGELFFGEGSRLTVL.

This rearrangement joins TRBV30 to TRBJ2-7; D ambiguous. With 5 bases removed from V and 0 bases from J, the gap between germline ends came to 8 bases. CDR3 length: 12 residues. The germline V gene has CDR1 GTSNPN and CDR2 SVGIG (reference sequence). The CDR3 spells CAWGRSSYEQYF. Here the CDR3 DNA reads TGTGCCTGGGGACGGTCCTCCTACGAGCAGTACTTC. Full variable domain (outside the CDR3, taken from reference TRBV30 and TRBJ2-7): SQTIHQWPATLVQPVGSPLSLECTVEGTSNPNLYWYRQAAGRGLQLLFYSVGIGQISSEVPQNLSASRPQDRQFILSSKKLLLSDSGFYLCAWGRSSYEQYFGPGTRLTVT.

The chain recombines TRBV27 with TRBJ2-3; D gene ambiguous. V lost 3 bases and J 0 bases, leaving 7 bases between the germline ends. Looked up from germline, CDR1 is MNHEY and CDR2 is SMNVEV (reference sequence). The CDR3 length is 14 residues. DNA for the CDR3: TGTGCCAGCAGTTTCCCTTATAGCACAGATACGCAGTATTTT. Amino acid sequence: CASSFPYSTDTQYF.

There are a few counts of this clone. V gene TRBV2 combines with J gene TRBJ2-5, with TRBD2 matching over 8 bases. CDR1 and CDR2 (germline): SNHLY, FYNNEI. This CDR3 is 15 amino acids long. The V gene end was trimmed by 1 base and the J gene end by 5 bases; junction bases not matched to a gene: 6. CDR3 in DNA: TGTGCCAGCAGTGAAGGCGGGGGGCCCTCCGAGACCCAGTACTTC. Protein: CASSEGGGPSETQYF. The whole variable domain, remainder taken from reference TRBV2 and TRBJ2-5, is EPEVTQTPSHQVTQMGQEVILRCVPISNHLYFYWYRQILGQKVEFLVSFYNNEISEKSEIFDDQFSVERPDGSNFTLKIRSTKLEDSAMYFCASSEGGGPSETQYFGPGTRLLVL.

Written as DNA, the CDR3 is TGTGCCAGCAGTAAAACAGGATTCTACTATGGCTACACCTTC. Translation: CASSKTGFYYGYTF. This chain links TRBV6-2 or TRBV6-3 with TRBJ1-2; possible D gene TRBD1, 5 bases. The CDR3 is 14 residues long. Deletions cut 5 bases from V and 3 bases from J, with 13 bases between. CDR1 is MNHEY and CDR2 is SVGEGT in the germline V gene.

The V and J genes are TRBV19 and TRBJ2-3, with D possibly matching TRBD2 (6 bases). The CDR3 has 15 amino acids. Germline values: CDR1 LNHDA, CDR2 SQIVND (reference sequence). Trimming took off 6 bases at V and 5 bases at J, with 18 bases between the two ends. CDR3 DNA: TGTGCCAGTAGCCTTTCGGGACTCCTGGGAGATACGCAGTATTTT. This translates into CASSLSGLLGDTQYF. Supplemented by reference TRBV19 and TRBJ2-3, the full variable domain reads DGGITQSPKYLFRKEGQNVTLSCEQNLNHDAMYWYRQDPGQGLRLIYYSQIVNDFQKGDIAEGYSVSREKKESFPLTVTSAQKNPTAFYLCASSLSGLLGDTQYFGPGTRLTVL.

The chain is built from TRBV27 and TRBJ2-3; 8 bases match TRBD2. Germline CDR1 is MNHEY and CDR2 is SMNVEV (reference sequence). This CDR3 is 14 amino acids long. V gave up 5 bases and J gave up 6 bases; unmatched junction bases: 7. CDR3 residues: CASSASGRGDTQYF. The DNA for the CDR3 is TGTGCCAGCAGTGCCAGCGGGAGAGGGGATACGCAGTATTTT.

This clone was seen more than once but under ten times. This chain connects TRBV12-3 or TRBV12-4 to TRBJ2-7; no reliable D call. The CDR3 length is 13 residues. V lost 3 bases and J lost 4, with 10 bases in between. Written as DNA, the CDR3 is TGTGCCAGCAGTTTTCGTCGCCGGTACGAGCAGTACTTC. Translated: CASSFRRRYEQYF.

This chain connects TRBV9 to TRBJ2-5; 7 bases fit TRBD1. Unmatched junction bases numbered 4, after V lost 4 bases and J lost 1 base. The CDR3 runs to 14 residues. CDR1 is SGDLS and CDR2 is YYNGEE in the germline V gene. Here the CDR3 DNA reads TGTGCCAGCAGCACGGGGACAGTCCAAGAGACCCAGTACTTC. Translated, it gives CASSTGTVQETQYF.

This clone occurred a few times. This rearrangement joins TRBV28 to TRBJ1-5, with D possibly TRBD1 on 5 matching bases. The V and J ends lost 5 bases and 4 bases respectively, with 12 bases between them. CDR3 length: 14 residues. Germline CDR1 reads MDHEN; CDR2 reads SYDVKM. The CDR3 is CASSDPGGNQPQHF. Here the CDR3 DNA reads TGTGCCAGCAGTGACCCGGGGGGAAATCAGCCCCAGCATTTT.

The chain uses TRBV7-2 and TRBJ1-2; D is unclear. Trimming shortened V by 3 bases and J by 6 bases, and 14 bases separated the two germline ends. This CDR3 spans 14 amino acids. In germline, CDR1 is SGHTA, CDR2 FQGNSA. The CDR3 sequence: CASSLTNVLDGYTF. The CDR3 DNA reads as TGTGCCAGCAGCTTGACTAACGTACTGGATGGCTACACCTTC.

The gene calls are TRBV5-1 and TRBJ2-1; 10 nucleotides align to TRBD2. Germline V gene data show CDR1 as SGHRS and CDR2 as YFSETQ. Unmatched junction bases numbered 12, after V lost 0 bases and J lost 0 bases. The CDR3 contains 20 residues. The CDR3 nucleotides are TGCGCCAGCAGCTTGGCCTTCCCGACTAGCGGGCAGAGCTCCTACAATGAGCAGTTCTTC. It translates to CASSLAFPTSGQSSYNEQFF. The full variable domain, with the rest looked up from reference TRBV5-1 and TRBJ2-1, is KAGVTQTPRYLIKTRGQQVTLSCSPISGHRSVSWYQQTPGQGLQFLFEYFSETQRNKGNFPGRFSGRQFSNSRSEMNVSTLELGDSALYLCASSLAFPTSGQSSYNEQFFGPGTRLTVL.

CDR3 DNA: TGCGCCAGCAGCCAGGTCGGGCAGGGCCCATTCAGACAGCCCCAGCATTTT. This translates into CASSQVGQGPFRQPQHF. The V gene is TRBV4-1, the J gene TRBJ1-5, with D possibly TRBD1 on 5 matching bases. The CDR3 contains 17 residues. Trimming stripped 3 bases from V and 7 bases from J, with 22 bases between. From germline, CDR1 is MGHRA and CDR2 YSYEKL.

The chain couples TRBV7-3 to TRBJ2-7, with 9 bases matching TRBD1. V shed 5 bases, J shed 3 bases, and the junction held 8 bases outside the gene matches. Per germline, CDR1 SGHTA and CDR2 FQGTGA. The CDR3 runs to 15 residues. The DNA for the CDR3 is TGTGCCAGCAGCCCACGACAGGGGGGAAACTACGAGCAGTACTTC. This codes for CASSPRQGGNYEQYF.

The gene calls are TRBV7-9 and TRBJ2-7, with D unclear. Looked up from germline, CDR1 is SEHNR and CDR2 is FQNEAQ (reference sequence). V dropped 3 bases and J dropped 4 bases, with 4 bases sitting between them. CDR3 length: 11 residues. CDR3 coding DNA: TGTGCCAGCAGCTTCATGTACGAGCAGTACTTC. Protein: CASSFMYEQYF.

The V and J genes are TRBV28 and TRBJ2-1; D is possibly TRBD1 (7 bases). Between the trimmed V and J ends, which lost 4 bases and 6 bases, there was a span of 16 bases. CDR1 is MDHEN, CDR2 SYDVKM, per germline. The CDR3 length is 15 residues. In DNA form, the CDR3 reads TGTGCCAGCAGTTACAGGGGCGCGGGGTCCAATGAGCAGTTCTTC. Translated, it gives CASSYRGAGSNEQFF.

The gene calls are TRBV28 and TRBJ2-7; D not resolved. Germline V gene data show CDR1 as MDHEN and CDR2 as SYDVKM. The CDR3 totals 11 residues. The V end was cut by 1 base, the J end by 6 bases, with 4 bases between. The CDR3, as DNA: TGTGCCAGCAGTTTATCTTCCGAGCAGTACTTC. Encoded protein: CASSLSSEQYF. Using reference TRBV28 and TRBJ2-7 for the parts outside the CDR3, the full variable domain is DVKVTQSSRYLVKRTGEKVFLECVQDMDHENMFWYRQDPGLGLRLIYFSYDVKMKEKGDIPEGYSVSREKKERFSLILESASTNQTSMYLCASSLSSEQYFGPGTRLTVT.

CDR3 coding DNA: TGTGCCAGCAGCAAACAGGGTTCTCCCAATCAGCCCCAGCATTTT. It is translated as CASSKQGSPNQPQHF. The chain has TRBV11-2 and TRBJ1-5; possible D gene TRBD1, 6 bases. Trimming took 5 bases from V and 3 from J, leaving 14 bases between them. There are 15 residues in the CDR3. CDR1 is SGHAT, CDR2 FQNNGV, per germline. Combining the CDR3 with reference TRBV11-2 and TRBJ1-5 gives the whole variable domain EAGVAQSPRYKIIEKRQSVAFWCNPISGHATLYWYQQILGQGPKLLIQFQNNGVVDDSQLPKDRFSAERLKGVDSTLKIQPAKLEDSAVYLCASSKQGSPNQPQHFGDGTRLSIL.

The rearrangement uses TRBV15 and TRBJ1-5; 10 bases match TRBD1. The V gene end was trimmed by 1 base and the J gene end by 0 bases; junction bases not matched to a gene: 6. CDR1 and CDR2 from the germline V gene are LNHNV and YYDKDF (reference sequence). The CDR3 extends over 18 amino acids. CDR3 DNA: TGTGCCACCAGCAGAGCCGGACAGGGGGGTAATAGCAATCAGCCCCAGCATTTT. Encoded protein: CATSRAGQGGNSNQPQHF. The full variable domain, completed using reference TRBV15 and TRBJ1-5, is DAMVIQNPRYQVTQFGKPVTLSCSQTLNHNVMYWYQQKSSQAPKLLFHYYDKDFNNEADTPDNFQSRRPNTSFCFLDIRSPGLGDTAMYLCATSRAGQGGNSNQPQHFGDGTRLSIL.

This chain links TRBV30 with TRBJ1-6; D ambiguous. The CDR3 has 16 amino acids. The germline CDR1 and CDR2 sequences are GTSNPN and SVGIG (reference sequence). V lost 0 bases and J 0 bases, leaving 9 bases between the germline ends. The CDR3 loop reads CAWSVHLSSYNSPLHF. The CDR3 DNA reads as TGTGCCTGGAGTGTTCACTTGAGCTCCTATAATTCACCCCTCCACTTT.

The V gene is TRBV9, the J gene TRBJ2-5; the D gene is possibly TRBD1 (6 bases). The V gene's germline CDR1 is SGDLS and CDR2 YYNGEE. This CDR3 spans 14 amino acids. The V gene lost 4 bases and the J gene lost 5 bases, with 15 bases spanning the gap. This chain's CDR3 is CASSPQDSRETQYF. The CDR3, as DNA: TGTGCCAGCAGCCCCCAGGACAGTAGGGAGACCCAGTACTTC.

V and J are TRBV18 and TRBJ2-5; D unclear. The germline V gene has CDR1 KGHSH and CDR2 LQKENI. Between the trimmed V and J ends, which lost 2 bases and 0 bases, there was a span of 4 bases. The CDR3 length is 13 residues. The CDR3 reads CASSPNNQETQYF. CDR3 coding DNA: TGTGCCAGCTCACCAAACAACCAAGAGACCCAGTACTTC.

The rearrangement links TRBV2 to TRBJ1-2; 8 bases match TRBD1. The CDR3 runs 16 residues. Germline assignment: CDR1 SNHLY and CDR2 FYNNEI. The V segment lost 6 bases and the J segment 0 bases; nucleotides outside the gene matches: 9. The CDR3: CASSLRGTGANYGYTF. For the CDR3, the DNA is TGTGCCAGCAGCCTCCGGGGGACAGGAGCTAACTATGGCTACACCTTC. Combining the CDR3 with reference TRBV2 and TRBJ1-2 gives the whole variable domain EPEVTQTPSHQVTQMGQEVILRCVPISNHLYFYWYRQILGQKVEFLVSFYNNEISEKSEIFDDQFSVERPDGSNFTLKIRSTKLEDSAMYFCASSLRGTGANYGYTFGSGTRLTVV.

V usage is TRBV4-1 and J usage is TRBJ2-5, with D maybe TRBD2 (6 bases). V lost 4 bases to trimming and J lost 3 bases, with 12 bases between them. The CDR3 is 14 amino acids. The germline V gene encodes CDR1 MGHRA and CDR2 YSYEKL. CDR3 sequence: CASSRGDLEETQYF. The CDR3 coding sequence is TGCGCCAGCAGCCGCGGGGACCTTGAAGAGACCCAGTACTTC.